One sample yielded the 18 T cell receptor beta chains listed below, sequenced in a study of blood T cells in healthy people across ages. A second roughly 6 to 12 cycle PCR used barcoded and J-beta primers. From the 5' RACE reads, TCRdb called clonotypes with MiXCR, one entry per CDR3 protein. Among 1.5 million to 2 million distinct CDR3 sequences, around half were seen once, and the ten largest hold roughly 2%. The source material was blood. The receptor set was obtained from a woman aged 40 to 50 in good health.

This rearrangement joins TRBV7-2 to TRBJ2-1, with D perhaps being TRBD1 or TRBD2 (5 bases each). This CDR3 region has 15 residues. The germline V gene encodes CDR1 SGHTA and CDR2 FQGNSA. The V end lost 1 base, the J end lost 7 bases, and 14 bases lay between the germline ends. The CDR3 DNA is TGTGCCAGCAGCTTAGGGGGCTTAGCGACGAATGAGCAGTTCTTC. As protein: CASSLGGLATNEQFF.

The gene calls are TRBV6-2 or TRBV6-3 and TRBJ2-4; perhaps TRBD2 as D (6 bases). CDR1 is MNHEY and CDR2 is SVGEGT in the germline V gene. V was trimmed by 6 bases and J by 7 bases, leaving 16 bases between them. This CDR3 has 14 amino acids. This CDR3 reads CASSRLGTANIQYF. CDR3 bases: TGTGCCAGCAGCCGCCTCGGGACTGCGAACATTCAGTACTTC.

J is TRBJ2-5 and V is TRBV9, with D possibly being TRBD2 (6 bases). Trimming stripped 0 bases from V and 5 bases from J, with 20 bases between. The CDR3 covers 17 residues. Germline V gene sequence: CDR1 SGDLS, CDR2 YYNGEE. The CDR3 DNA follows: TGTGCCAGCAGCGTAGATTTTGGCGGGGCGGTACTCGAGACCCAGTACTTC. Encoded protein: CASSVDFGGAVLETQYF.

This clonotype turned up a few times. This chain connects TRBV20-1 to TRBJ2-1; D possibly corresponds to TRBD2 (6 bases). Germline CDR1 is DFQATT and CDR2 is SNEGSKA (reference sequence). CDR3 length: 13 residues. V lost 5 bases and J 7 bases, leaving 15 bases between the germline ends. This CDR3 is CSADGGASNEQFF. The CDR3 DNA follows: TGCAGTGCTGACGGCGGGGCATCTAATGAGCAGTTCTTC.

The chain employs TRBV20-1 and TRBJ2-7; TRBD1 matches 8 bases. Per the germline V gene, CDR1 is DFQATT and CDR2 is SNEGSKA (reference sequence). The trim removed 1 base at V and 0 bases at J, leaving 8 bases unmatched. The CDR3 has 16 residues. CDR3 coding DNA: TGCAGTGCTAGAGGACTCGGACAGGGTAACTCCTACGAGCAGTACTTC. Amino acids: CSARGLGQGNSYEQYF.

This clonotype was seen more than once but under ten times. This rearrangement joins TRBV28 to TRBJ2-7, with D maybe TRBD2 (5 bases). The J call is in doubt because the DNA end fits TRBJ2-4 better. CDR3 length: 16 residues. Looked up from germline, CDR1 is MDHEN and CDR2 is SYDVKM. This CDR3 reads CASSSPEIANYGIQYF. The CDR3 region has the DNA TGTGCCAGCAGTTCCCCGGAAATAGCGAACTATGGCATTCAGTACTTC.

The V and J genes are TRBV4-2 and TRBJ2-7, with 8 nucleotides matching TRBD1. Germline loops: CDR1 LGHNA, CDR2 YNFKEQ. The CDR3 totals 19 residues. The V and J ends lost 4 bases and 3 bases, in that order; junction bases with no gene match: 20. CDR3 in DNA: TGTGCCAGCAGCCTAGATTCCAAGGTTCGGACAGGGTTAGGCTACGAGCAGTACTTC. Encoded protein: CASSLDSKVRTGLGYEQYF.

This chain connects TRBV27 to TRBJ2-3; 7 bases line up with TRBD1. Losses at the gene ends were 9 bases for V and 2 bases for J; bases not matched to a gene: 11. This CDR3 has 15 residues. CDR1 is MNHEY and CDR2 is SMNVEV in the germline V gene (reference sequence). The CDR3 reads CASHSGTAFTDTQYF. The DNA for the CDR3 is TGTGCCAGTCATTCCGGGACAGCCTTCACAGATACGCAGTATTTT.

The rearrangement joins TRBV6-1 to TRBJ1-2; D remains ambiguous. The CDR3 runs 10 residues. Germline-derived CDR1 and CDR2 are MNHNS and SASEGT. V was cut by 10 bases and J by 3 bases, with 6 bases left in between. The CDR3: CATTYYGYTF. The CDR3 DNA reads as TGTGCCACTACGTACTATGGCTACACCTTC.

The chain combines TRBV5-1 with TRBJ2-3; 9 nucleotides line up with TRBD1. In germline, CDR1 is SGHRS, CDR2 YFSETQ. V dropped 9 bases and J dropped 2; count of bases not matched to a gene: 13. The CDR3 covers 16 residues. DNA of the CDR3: TGCGCCAACAGTGACCCGGGGACAGGGTACACAGATACGCAGTATTTT. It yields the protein CANSDPGTGYTDTQYF. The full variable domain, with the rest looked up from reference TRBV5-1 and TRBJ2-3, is KAGVTQTPRYLIKTRGQQVTLSCSPISGHRSVSWYQQTPGQGLQFLFEYFSETQRNKGNFPGRFSGRQFSNSRSEMNVSTLELGDSALYLCANSDPGTGYTDTQYFGPGTRLTVL.

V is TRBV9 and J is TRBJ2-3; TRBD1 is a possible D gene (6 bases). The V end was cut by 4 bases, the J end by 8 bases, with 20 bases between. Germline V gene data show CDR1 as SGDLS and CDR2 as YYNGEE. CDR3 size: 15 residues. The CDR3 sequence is CASSTIPGHELTQYF. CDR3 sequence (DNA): TGTGCCAGCAGCACCATACCGGGACATGAACTTACGCAGTATTTT.

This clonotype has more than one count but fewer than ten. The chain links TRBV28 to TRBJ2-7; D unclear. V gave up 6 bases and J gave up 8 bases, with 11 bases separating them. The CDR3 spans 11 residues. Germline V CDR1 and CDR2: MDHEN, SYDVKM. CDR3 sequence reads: CASRQTLQQYF. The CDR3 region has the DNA TGTGCCAGCAGGCAAACTCTTCAGCAGTACTTC. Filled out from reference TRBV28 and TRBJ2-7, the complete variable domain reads DVKVTQSSRYLVKRTGEKVFLECVQDMDHENMFWYRQDPGLGLRLIYFSYDVKMKEKGDIPEGYSVSREKKERFSLILESASTNQTSMYLCASRQTLQQYFGPGTRLTVT.

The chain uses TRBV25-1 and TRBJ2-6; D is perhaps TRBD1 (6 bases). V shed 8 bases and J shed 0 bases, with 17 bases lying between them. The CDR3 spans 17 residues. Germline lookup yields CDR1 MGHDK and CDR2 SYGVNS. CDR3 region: CASAQGYNYSGANVLTF. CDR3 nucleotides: TGTGCCAGCGCACAGGGCTACAACTACTCTGGGGCCAACGTCCTGACTTTC.

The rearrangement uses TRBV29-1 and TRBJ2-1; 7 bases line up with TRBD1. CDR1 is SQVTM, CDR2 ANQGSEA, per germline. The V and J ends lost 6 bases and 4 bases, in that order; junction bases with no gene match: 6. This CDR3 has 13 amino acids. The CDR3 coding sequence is TGCAGCGTCACAGGGGTTCAATACAATGAGCAGTTCTTC. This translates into CSVTGVQYNEQFF.

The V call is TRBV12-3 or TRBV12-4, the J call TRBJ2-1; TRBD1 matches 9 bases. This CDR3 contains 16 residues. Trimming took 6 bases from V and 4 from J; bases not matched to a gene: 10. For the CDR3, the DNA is TGTGCCAGCAGACTACAGACAGGGGGGAAATACAATGAGCAGTTCTTC. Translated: CASRLQTGGKYNEQFF.

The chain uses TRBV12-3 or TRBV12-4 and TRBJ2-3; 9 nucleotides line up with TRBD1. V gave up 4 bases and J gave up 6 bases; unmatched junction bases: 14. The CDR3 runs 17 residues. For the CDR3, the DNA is TGTGCCAGCAGTTCCCTATCGACAGGGGGACGCTCGGATACGCAGTATTTT. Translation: CASSSLSTGGRSDTQYF.

The CDR3 sequence: CASSSLDREYRGYTF. For the CDR3, the DNA is TGCGCCAGCAGCTCCCTCGACAGGGAGTATCGTGGCTACACCTTC. The chain uses TRBV5-1 and TRBJ1-2; 7 nucleotides line up with TRBD1. The ends lost 3 bases at V and 7 bases at J; junction bases unmatched: 12. This CDR3 contains 15 residues. The germline CDR1 and CDR2 sequences are SGHRS and YFSETQ.

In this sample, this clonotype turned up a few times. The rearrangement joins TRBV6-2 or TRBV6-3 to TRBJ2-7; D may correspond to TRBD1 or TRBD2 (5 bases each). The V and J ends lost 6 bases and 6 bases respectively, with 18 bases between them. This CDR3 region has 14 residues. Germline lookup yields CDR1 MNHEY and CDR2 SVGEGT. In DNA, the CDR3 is TGTGCCAGCAGCATCGGGGCCACGACGTCCGAGCAGTACTTC. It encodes CASSIGATTSEQYF.